This note documents a single TCR beta chain sequence. This CDR3 comprises 18 residues. This record comes from a study of CD4 T cells in relation to SARS-CoV-2 and coronaviruses. Before the COVID-19 pandemic, during about 2010-2018, CD4+ T cells were taken from unexposed donors. Clones were sequenced by immunoSEQ multiplex PCR, and TCRdb holds only the in-frame ones, with some missing. The sample records 65,000 or so clones, about 90% being singletons. The rearrangement uses TRBV1 and TRBJ2-2; no check of the table's D call, TRBD2, against the DNA was made. TRBV1 is tagged as a pseudogene. The sample was memory CD4+ T cells from PBMCs. The source of this sequence is a human donor in good health. In DNA form, the CDR3 reads TGCACCAGCAGCCATCGTAGCGGGGGCCTATATCACACCGGGGAGCTGTTTTTT. This codes for CTSSHRSGGLYHTGELFF.